This is a list of T cell receptor beta chains from one sample in a study of control samples from healthy donors and cancer patients. Assay: immunoSEQ multiplex PCR; the TCRdb copy retains only in-frame clones and omits some. Among around 84,000 clones listed, roughly nine tenths were seen once. Material for sequencing was blood. These receptors came from a man aged 25 to 40 in good health. CDR3s leave out the opening cysteine and the closing phenylalanine or tryptophan.

TRBJ2-7 TRBV4-2 ASSLIATGSGEQY
TRBJ1-5 TRBV10-3 AISEDRVNQPQH
TRBJ1-5 TRBV19 ATAGTGDFQPQH
TRBJ2-5 TRBV14 ASSRGGQFETQY
TRBJ1-3 TRBV5-1 ASSKTGTGIGNTIY
TRBJ1-2 TRBV5-1 ASSFQTDNYGYT
TRBJ2-2 TRBV19 ASSATGTVNTGELF
TRBJ2-7 TRBV3-1/TRBV3-2 ASSQLAWNEQY
TRBJ2-7 TRBV7-9 ASSLGVGQGSYEQY
TRBJ2-5 TRBV6-2/TRBV6-3 ASSYSTGVIPRTQY
TRBJ2-2 TRBV18 ASSPFRGLGGELF
TRBJ2-4 TRBV5-4 ASSFRGAKNIQY
TRBJ1-5 TRBV4-2 ASSTGQDGQPQH
TRBJ2-2 TRBV19 ASSILLTTPTGGELF
TRBJ2-3 TRBV7-8 ASSLLAGTSSLPADTQY
TRBJ2-3 TRBV30 ASESYTDTQY
TRBJ1-5 TRBV10-3 AIGYSENQPQH
TRBJ2-7 TRBV4-1 ASSHSSSQGGAYEQY
TRBJ2-2 TRBV14 ASSQVGGRTGELF
TRBJ1-2 TRBV28 ASSPNRKNGYT
TRBJ1-2 TRBV5-6 ASSLEAGDGYT
TRBJ2-7 TRBV7-9 ASYGQGSDEQY
TRBJ1-3 TRBV7-2 ASSFGAGNTIY
TRBJ2-1 TRBV7-3 ASSSPGSYNEQF
TRBJ1-5 TRBV6-6 ASSSVRVGSLDAQH
TRBJ1-1 TRBV29-1 SATDANHTEAF
TRBJ2-7 TRBV11-3 ASGTGVPYEQY
TRBJ2-5 TRBV30 AWTTGSETQY
TRBJ1-2 TRBV28 ASSRTNYGYT
TRBJ1-1 TRBV7-3 ASSSWALGTGSNTEAF
TRBJ2-7 TRBV10-1 ASSNWTGSSYEQY
TRBJ2-3 TRBV28 ASSWGLAGGIEDTQY
TRBJ2-7 TRBV12-5 ASGPLAYEQY
TRBJ1-2 TRBV6-5 ASSYWGDANYGYT
TRBJ2-4 TRBV3-1/TRBV3-2 ASSRSSTKNIQY
TRBJ2-7 TRBV4-2 ASSQESVYQY
TRBJ2-4 TRBV6-7 ASIIEATGIQY
TRBJ2-7 TRBV5-1 ASSLEGLYEQY
TRBJ2-3 TRBV5-4 ASSPPGATSTDTQY
TRBJ2-1 TRBV5-5 ASSLGPGLGGNEQF
TRBJ1-6 TRBV19 ASSWQGGTYNSPLH
TRBJ2-3 TRBV19 ASSIEGTGFTDTQY
TRBJ2-6 TRBV18 ASSRDRSSGANVLT
TRBJ1-4 TRBV30 ACTPQGAGEKLF
TRBJ2-3 TRBV28 ASSPLAGSVTDTQY
TRBJ2-2 TRBV7-9 ASSTNTGELF
TRBJ1-3 TRBV11-2 ASSQTTALRGNTIY
TRBJ2-6 TRBV4-2 ASSPGRSGANVLT
TRBJ2-7 TRBV29-1 SVGQGITYEQY
TRBJ1-3 TRBV30 AWSTGASGNTIY
TRBJ2-2 TRBV27 ASSWGGSGELF
TRBJ1-6 TRBV5-1 ASTSRTGVDSPLH
TRBJ2-4 TRBV7-2 ASSLGGSKNIQY